The 14 T cell receptor beta chains listed next were all sequenced from one sample in a study of T cell repertoires in ileal Crohn's disease. Using immunoSEQ multiplex PCR, the repertoire was profiled, and TCRdb retains in-frame clones only, with some absent. The sample lists about 14,000 clones, roughly 82% occurring once. Material: ileal tissue. The receptors stem from an adult with Crohn's disease.

The genes are TRBV11-2 and TRBJ2-5; 11 bases align to TRBD2. The trim removed 5 bases at V and 0 bases at J, leaving 5 bases unmatched. The CDR3 extends over 16 amino acids. CDR1 is SGHAT and CDR2 is FQNNGV in the germline V gene. CDR3 in DNA: TGTGCCAGCAGCGTAACTAGCGGGAGTTACCAAGAGACCCAGTACTTC. Residues: CASSVTSGSYQETQYF.

The V gene is TRBV9, the J gene TRBJ2-3, with 7 bases aligning to TRBD1. From germline, CDR1 is SGDLS and CDR2 YYNGEE. Unmatched junction bases numbered 6, after V lost 3 bases and J lost 5 bases. There are 14 residues in the CDR3. CDR3 in amino acids: CASSDYRGGDTQYF. The CDR3 nucleotides read TGTGCCAGCAGCGATTACAGGGGCGGAGATACGCAGTATTTT.

The chain has TRBV30 and TRBJ2-5, with 11 nucleotides matching TRBD2. This CDR3 region has 13 residues. Germline V gene data show CDR1 as GTSNPN and CDR2 as SVGIG (reference sequence). V shed 3 bases and J 4 bases; nucleotides not matched to a gene: 1. CDR3: CAWSGTSGETQYF. CDR3 in DNA: TGTGCCTGGAGCGGGACTAGCGGAGAGACCCAGTACTTC.

The sample holds one count of this clone. The rearrangement uses TRBV4-1 and TRBJ2-3; TRBD1 matches at 7 bases. V was clipped by 4 bases and J by 2 bases; unmatched bases: 12. CDR3 length: 17 residues. Germline CDR1 is MGHRA and CDR2 is YSYEKL. The CDR3: CASSPGGGPGLTDTQYF. The DNA of the CDR3 is TGCGCCAGCAGCCCAGGGGGTGGTCCAGGCCTCACAGATACGCAGTATTTT.

J is TRBJ1-5 and V is TRBV2; the D is unclear. CDR3 size: 15 residues. Trimming removed 5 bases at V and 3 bases at J, with 14 bases between. Germline lookup yields CDR1 SNHLY and CDR2 FYNNEI. Here the CDR3 DNA reads TGTGCCAGCAGTCGTGCTTCTACTTTCAATCAGCCCCAGCATTTT. Its translation is CASSRASTFNQPQHF.

DNA for the CDR3: TGTGCCAGCAGCTCAGCGATTCGGACAGGAAGAGATACGCAGTATTTT. Translation gives CASSSAIRTGRDTQYF. The chain couples TRBV7-2 to TRBJ2-3; TRBD1 aligns across 7 bases. There are 16 residues in the CDR3. Germline CDR1 SGHTA, CDR2 FQGNSA. Trimming at V came to 4 bases and at J to 5 bases, leaving 12 bases not matched to a gene.

This chain joins TRBV15 and TRBJ2-5; 9 positions agree with TRBD1. The germline gives CDR1 LNHNV, CDR2 YYDKDF (reference sequence). CDR3 size: 15 residues. Trimming took 5 bases from V and 3 from J; bases not matched to a gene: 7. The CDR3 coding sequence is TGTGCCACCAGCCGACCCGGGACAGGGAAAGAGACCCAGTACTTC. Translated, it gives CATSRPGTGKETQYF.

The chain is built from TRBV9 and TRBJ1-1, with TRBD1 matching over 10 bases. With 1 base clipped from V and 7 bases from J, the junction kept 7 bases outside the gene matches. Germline V CDR1 and CDR2: SGDLS, YYNGEE. The CDR3 is 15 residues long. CDR3 nucleotide sequence: TGTGCCAGCAGCGTAACAGGGACAGGGGCAGGTGAAGCTTTCTTT. This codes for CASSVTGTGAGEAFF.

CDR3 sequence reads: CASSGSGGPTDTQYF. The CDR3 DNA reads TGTGCCAGCAGTGGCAGCGGGGGCCCAACAGATACGCAGTATTTT. The chain combines TRBV2 with TRBJ2-3, with TRBD2 identical over 8 bases. The CDR3 contains 15 residues. J was trimmed by 3 bases and V by 4 bases; bases with no gene match: 6. CDR1 is SNHLY, CDR2 FYNNEI, per germline.

In this sample, this clone turned up once. The V call is TRBV7-9, the J call TRBJ1-2, with TRBD1 matching 7 bases. The germline CDR1 and CDR2 sequences are SEHNR and FQNEAQ (reference sequence). V shed 8 bases, J shed 8 bases, and the junction held 11 bases outside the gene matches. The length of the CDR3 is 13 residues. CDR3 residues: CASPVPGQRGYTF. In nucleotides, the CDR3 is TGTGCCAGCCCAGTTCCGGGACAGCGAGGCTACACCTTC.

The chain carries TRBV25-1 and TRBJ2-2, with D maybe TRBD1 (6 bases). The CDR3 loop spans 17 amino acids. The V gene's germline CDR1 is MGHDK and CDR2 SYGVNS. V lost 6 bases and J 2 bases, leaving 19 bases between the germline ends. The CDR3 reads CASSSDRLPRNTGELFF. For the CDR3, the DNA is TGTGCCAGCAGCTCCGACAGGCTCCCCCGAAACACCGGGGAGCTGTTTTTT.

The genes are TRBV5-1 and TRBJ2-1, with 7 bases matching TRBD2. Germline V CDR1 and CDR2: SGHRS, YFSETQ. The CDR3 contains 16 residues. V trimming: 3 bases; J trimming: 4 bases; junction bases outside the gene matches: 10. This CDR3 is CASSWTSERGYNEQFF. The CDR3 DNA sequence: TGCGCCAGCAGCTGGACGAGCGAGCGGGGTTACAATGAGCAGTTCTTC.

The CDR3, as DNA: TGCGCCAGCAGCCAAGAATACGGCGGGGGGGCTTCAGATACGCAGTATTTT. This sequence encodes CASSQEYGGGASDTQYF. The chain links TRBV4-1 to TRBJ2-3, with TRBD2 matching over 9 bases. Germline V gene data show CDR1 as MGHRA and CDR2 as YSYEKL. There are 17 residues in the CDR3. V was pared by 0 bases and J by 4 bases, with 8 bases of the junction left unmatched.

The chain links TRBV7-8 to TRBJ2-7; 7 bases agree with TRBD2. The CDR3 has 15 amino acids. CDR1 SGHVS and CDR2 FQNEAQ come from the germline V gene. V lost 6 bases to trimming and J lost 7 bases; unmatched junction nucleotides: 15. CDR3 DNA: TGTGCCAGCAGACCTCCGGTGGGAGGGCTTGTGGAGCAGTACTTC. Protein product: CASRPPVGGLVEQYF.